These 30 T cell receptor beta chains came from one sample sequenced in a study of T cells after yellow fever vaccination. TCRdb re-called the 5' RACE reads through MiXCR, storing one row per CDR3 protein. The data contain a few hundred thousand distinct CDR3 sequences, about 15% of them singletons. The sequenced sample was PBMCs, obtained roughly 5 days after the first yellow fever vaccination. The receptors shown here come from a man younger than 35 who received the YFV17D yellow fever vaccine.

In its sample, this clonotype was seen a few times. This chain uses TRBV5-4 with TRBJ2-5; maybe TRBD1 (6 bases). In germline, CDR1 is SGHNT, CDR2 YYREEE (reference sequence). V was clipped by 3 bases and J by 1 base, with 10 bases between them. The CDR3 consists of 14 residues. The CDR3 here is CASSSQTGQETQYF. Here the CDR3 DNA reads TGTGCCAGCAGCTCCCAGACAGGCCAAGAGACCCAGTACTTC.

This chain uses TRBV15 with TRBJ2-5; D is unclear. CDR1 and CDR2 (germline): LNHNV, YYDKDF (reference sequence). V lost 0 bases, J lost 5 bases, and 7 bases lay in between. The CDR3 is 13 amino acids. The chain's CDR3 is CATSRDLLETQYF. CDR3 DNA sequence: TGTGCCACCAGCAGAGATCTTTTGGAGACCCAGTACTTC.

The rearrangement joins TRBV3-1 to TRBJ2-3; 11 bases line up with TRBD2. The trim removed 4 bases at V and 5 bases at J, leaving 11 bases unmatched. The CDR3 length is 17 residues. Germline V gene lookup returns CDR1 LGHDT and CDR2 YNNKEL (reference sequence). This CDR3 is CASSPRVVAGGRDTQYF. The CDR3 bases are TGTGCCAGCAGCCCCCGTGTAGTAGCGGGGGGGCGAGATACGCAGTATTTT.

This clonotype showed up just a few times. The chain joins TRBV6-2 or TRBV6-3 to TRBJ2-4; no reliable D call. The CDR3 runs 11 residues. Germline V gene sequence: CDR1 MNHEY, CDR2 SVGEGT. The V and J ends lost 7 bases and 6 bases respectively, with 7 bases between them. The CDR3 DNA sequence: TGTGCCAGCACGGTGGGAAACATTCAGTACTTC. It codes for CASTVGNIQYF.

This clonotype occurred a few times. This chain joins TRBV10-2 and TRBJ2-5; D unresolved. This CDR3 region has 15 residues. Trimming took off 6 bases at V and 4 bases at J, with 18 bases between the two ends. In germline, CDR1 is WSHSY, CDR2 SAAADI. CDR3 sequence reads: CASRRALWGRETQYF. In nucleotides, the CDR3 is TGCGCCAGCAGGCGAGCGCTATGGGGTAGAGAGACCCAGTACTTC.

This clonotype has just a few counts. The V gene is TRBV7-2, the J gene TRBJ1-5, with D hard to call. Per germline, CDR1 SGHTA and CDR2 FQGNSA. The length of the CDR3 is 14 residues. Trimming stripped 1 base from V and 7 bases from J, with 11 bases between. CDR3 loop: CASSLEPAGQPQHF. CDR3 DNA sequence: TGTGCCAGCAGCTTAGAACCGGCCGGGCAGCCCCAGCATTTT.

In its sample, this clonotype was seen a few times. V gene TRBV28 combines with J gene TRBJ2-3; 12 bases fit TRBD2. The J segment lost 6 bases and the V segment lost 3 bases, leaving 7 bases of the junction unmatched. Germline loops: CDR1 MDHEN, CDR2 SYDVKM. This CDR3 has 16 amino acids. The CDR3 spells CASSFVGLAGNDTQYF. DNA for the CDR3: TGTGCCAGCAGTTTCGTAGGACTAGCGGGGAATGATACGCAGTATTTT.

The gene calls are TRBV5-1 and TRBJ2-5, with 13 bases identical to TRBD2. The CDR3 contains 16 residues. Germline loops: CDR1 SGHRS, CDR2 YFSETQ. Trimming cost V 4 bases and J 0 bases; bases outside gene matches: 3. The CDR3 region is CASSKTSGGYQETQYF. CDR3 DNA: TGCGCCAGCAGCAAGACTAGCGGGGGGTACCAAGAGACCCAGTACTTC.

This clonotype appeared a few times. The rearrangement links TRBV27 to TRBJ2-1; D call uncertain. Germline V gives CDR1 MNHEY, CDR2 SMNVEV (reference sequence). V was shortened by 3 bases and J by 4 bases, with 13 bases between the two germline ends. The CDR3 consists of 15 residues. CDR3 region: CASSLAETYYNEQFF. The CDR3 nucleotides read TGTGCCAGCAGTTTGGCGGAAACTTATTACAATGAGCAGTTCTTC.

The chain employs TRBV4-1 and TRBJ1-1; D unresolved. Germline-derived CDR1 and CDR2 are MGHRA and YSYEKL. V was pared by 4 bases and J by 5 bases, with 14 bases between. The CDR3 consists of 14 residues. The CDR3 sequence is CASSPREGRTEAFF. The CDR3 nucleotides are TGCGCCAGCAGCCCCCGTGAAGGGCGTACTGAAGCTTTCTTT.

The CDR3: CASSPHRAEQYV. DNA of the CDR3: TGTGCCAGCAGTCCCCACAGGGCCGAGCAGTACGTC. This chain uses TRBV6-2 or TRBV6-3 with TRBJ2-7; D might be TRBD1 (6 bases). V was clipped by 5 bases and J by 6 bases, with 11 bases between them. CDR1 is MNHEY and CDR2 is SVGEGT in the germline V gene. The CDR3 is made up of 12 amino acids.

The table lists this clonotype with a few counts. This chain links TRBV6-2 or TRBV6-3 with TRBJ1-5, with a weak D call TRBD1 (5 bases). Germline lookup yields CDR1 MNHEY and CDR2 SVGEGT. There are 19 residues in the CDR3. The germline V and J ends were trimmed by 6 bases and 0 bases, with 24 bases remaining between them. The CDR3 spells CASSPTKFIGAYSNQPQHF. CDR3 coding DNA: TGTGCCAGCAGCCCCACAAAGTTTATAGGGGCCTATAGCAATCAGCCCCAGCATTTT.

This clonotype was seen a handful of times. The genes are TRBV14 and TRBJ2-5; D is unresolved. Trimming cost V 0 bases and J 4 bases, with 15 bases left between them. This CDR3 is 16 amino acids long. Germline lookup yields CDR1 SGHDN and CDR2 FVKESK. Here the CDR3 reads CASSQDRRAGRETQYF. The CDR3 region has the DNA TGTGCCAGCAGCCAAGATCGCCGAGCTGGTCGAGAGACCCAGTACTTC.

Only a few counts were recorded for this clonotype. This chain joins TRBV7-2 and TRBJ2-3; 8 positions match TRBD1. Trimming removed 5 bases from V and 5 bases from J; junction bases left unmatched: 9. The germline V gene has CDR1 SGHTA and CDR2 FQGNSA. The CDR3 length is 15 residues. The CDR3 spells CASSPGQGVGDTQYF. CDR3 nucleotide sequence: TGTGCCAGCAGCCCAGGACAGGGAGTGGGAGATACGCAGTATTTT. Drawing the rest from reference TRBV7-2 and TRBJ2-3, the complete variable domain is GAGVSQSPSNKVTEKGKDVELRCDPISGHTALYWYRQSLGQGLEFLIYFQGNSAPDKSGLPSDRFSAERTGGSVSTLTIQRTQQEDSAVYLCASSPGQGVGDTQYFGPGTRLTVL.

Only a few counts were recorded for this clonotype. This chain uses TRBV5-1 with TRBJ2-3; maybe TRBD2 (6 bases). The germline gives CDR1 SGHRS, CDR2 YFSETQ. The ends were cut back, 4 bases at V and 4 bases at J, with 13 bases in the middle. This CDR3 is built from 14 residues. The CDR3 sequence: CASSRGGESDTQYF. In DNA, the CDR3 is TGCGCCAGCAGCCGGGGCGGGGAGTCAGATACGCAGTATTTT. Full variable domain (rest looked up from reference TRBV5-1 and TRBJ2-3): KAGVTQTPRYLIKTRGQQVTLSCSPISGHRSVSWYQQTPGQGLQFLFEYFSETQRNKGNFPGRFSGRQFSNSRSEMNVSTLELGDSALYLCASSRGGESDTQYFGPGTRLTVL.

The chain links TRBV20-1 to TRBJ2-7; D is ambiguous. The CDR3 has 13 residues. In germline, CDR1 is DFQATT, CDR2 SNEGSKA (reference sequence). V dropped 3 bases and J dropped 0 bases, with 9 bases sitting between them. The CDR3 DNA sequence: TGCAGTGCTAGTGTAGGTAGCTCCTACGAGCAGTACGTC. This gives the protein CSASVGSSYEQYV.

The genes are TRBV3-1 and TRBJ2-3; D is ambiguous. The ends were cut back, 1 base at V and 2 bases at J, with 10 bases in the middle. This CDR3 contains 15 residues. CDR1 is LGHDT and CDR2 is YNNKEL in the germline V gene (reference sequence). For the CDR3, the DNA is TGTGCCAGCAGCCAAGGTCGGAGATACACAGATACGCAGTATTTT. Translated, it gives CASSQGRRYTDTQYF.

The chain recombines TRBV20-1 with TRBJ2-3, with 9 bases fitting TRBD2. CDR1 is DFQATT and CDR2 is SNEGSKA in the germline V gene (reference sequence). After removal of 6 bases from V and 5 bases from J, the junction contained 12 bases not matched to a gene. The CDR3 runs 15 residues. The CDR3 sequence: CSAEDSGGGGDTQYF. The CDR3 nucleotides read TGCAGTGCGGAGGATAGCGGGGGAGGTGGAGATACGCAGTATTTT.

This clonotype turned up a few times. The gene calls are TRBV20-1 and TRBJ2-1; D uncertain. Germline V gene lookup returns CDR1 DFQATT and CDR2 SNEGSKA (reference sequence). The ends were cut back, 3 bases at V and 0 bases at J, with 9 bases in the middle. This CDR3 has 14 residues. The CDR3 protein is CSASSHSSYNEQFF. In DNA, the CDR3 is TGCAGTGCTAGTAGCCATAGCTCCTACAATGAGCAGTTCTTC.

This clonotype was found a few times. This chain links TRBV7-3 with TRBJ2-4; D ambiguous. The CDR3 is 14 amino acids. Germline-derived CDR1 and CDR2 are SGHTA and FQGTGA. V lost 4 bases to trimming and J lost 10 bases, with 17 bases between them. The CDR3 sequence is CASSSTPTTLIQYF. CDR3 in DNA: TGTGCCAGCAGCTCCACGCCAACAACCTTGATTCAGTACTTC.

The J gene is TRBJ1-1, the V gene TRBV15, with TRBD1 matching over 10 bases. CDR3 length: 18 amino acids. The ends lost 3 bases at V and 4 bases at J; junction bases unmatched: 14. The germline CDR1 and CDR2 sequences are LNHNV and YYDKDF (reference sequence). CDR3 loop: CATSSARDRGPKGTEAFF. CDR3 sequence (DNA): TGTGCCACCAGCAGTGCCCGGGACAGGGGCCCTAAGGGCACTGAAGCTTTCTTT. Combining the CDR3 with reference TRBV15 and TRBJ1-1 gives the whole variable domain DAMVIQNPRYQVTQFGKPVTLSCSQTLNHNVMYWYQQKSSQAPKLLFHYYDKDFNNEADTPDNFQSRRPNTSFCFLDIRSPGLGDTAMYLCATSSARDRGPKGTEAFFGQGTRLTVV.

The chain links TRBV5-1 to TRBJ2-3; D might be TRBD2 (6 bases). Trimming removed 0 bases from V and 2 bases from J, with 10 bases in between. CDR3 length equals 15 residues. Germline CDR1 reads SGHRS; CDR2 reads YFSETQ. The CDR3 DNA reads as TGCGCCAGCAGCTTGGTGCTAGCGTACACAGATACGCAGTATTTT. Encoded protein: CASSLVLAYTDTQYF. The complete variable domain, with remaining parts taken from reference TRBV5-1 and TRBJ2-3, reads KAGVTQTPRYLIKTRGQQVTLSCSPISGHRSVSWYQQTPGQGLQFLFEYFSETQRNKGNFPGRFSGRQFSNSRSEMNVSTLELGDSALYLCASSLVLAYTDTQYFGPGTRLTVL.

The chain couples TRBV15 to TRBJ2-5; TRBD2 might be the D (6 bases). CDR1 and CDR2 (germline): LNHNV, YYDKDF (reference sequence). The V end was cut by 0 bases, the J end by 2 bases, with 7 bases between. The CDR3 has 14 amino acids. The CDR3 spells CATSREGRQETQYF. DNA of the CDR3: TGTGCCACCAGCAGAGAGGGGAGGCAAGAGACCCAGTACTTC.

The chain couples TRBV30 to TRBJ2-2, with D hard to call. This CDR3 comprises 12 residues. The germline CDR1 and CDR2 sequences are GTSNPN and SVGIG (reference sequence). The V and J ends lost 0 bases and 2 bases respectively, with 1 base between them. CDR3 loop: CAWSVNTGELFF. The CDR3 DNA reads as TGTGCCTGGAGTGTCAACACCGGGGAGCTGTTTTTT.

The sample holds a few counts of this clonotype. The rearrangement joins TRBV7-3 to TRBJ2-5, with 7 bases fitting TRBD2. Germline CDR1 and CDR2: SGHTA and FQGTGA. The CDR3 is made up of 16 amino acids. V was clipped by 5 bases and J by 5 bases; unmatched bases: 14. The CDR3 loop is CASSPGTRSREETQYF. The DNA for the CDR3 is TGTGCCAGCAGCCCGGGGACGAGGTCGCGGGAGGAGACCCAGTACTTC.

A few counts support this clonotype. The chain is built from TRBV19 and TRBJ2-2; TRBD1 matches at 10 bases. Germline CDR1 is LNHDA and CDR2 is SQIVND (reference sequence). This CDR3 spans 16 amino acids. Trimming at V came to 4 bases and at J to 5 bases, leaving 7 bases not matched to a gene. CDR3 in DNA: TGTGCCAGTAGTACCGTGGACAGGGGGAGGACCGGGGAGCTGTTTTTT. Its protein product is CASSTVDRGRTGELFF.

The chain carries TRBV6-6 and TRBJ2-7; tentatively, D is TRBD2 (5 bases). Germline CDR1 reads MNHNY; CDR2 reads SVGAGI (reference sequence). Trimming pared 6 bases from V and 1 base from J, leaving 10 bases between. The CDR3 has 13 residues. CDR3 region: CASSKRGSYEQYF. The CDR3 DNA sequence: TGTGCCAGCAGCAAAAGAGGGTCCTACGAGCAGTACTTC.

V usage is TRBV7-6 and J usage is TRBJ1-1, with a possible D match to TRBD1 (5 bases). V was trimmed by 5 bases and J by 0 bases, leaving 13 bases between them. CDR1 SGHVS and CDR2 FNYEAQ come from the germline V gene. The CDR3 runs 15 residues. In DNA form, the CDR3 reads TGTGCCAGCAGCCTGCGGGGGGGGATGAACACTGAAGCTTTCTTT. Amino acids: CASSLRGGMNTEAFF.

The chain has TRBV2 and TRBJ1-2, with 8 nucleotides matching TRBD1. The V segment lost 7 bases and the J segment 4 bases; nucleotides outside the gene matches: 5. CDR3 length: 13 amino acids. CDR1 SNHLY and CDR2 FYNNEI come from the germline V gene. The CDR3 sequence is CASNGQGLYGYTF. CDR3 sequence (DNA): TGTGCCAGCAATGGACAGGGCCTCTATGGCTACACCTTC.

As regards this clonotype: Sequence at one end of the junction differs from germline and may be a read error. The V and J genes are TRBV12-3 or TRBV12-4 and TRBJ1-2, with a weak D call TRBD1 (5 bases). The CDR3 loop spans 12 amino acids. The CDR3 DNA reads TGCCAAACGGGACTGCTGGGCTATGGCTACACCTTC. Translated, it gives CQTGLLGYGYTF.